Sequencing of this TCR beta chain was carried out in a study of early T cells in non-severe SARS-CoV-2 infection. Background on the study: Sequenced material consisted of bulk RNA (from unsorted whole blood), and chains were unpaired.

Findings and limits, study-wide: Comparison of clonotypes with VDJdb favored anti-spike CD8 responses while missing private and CD4 specificities.

This clonotype was counted many times. Antigen: not known. Germline CDR1 reads SEHNR; CDR2 reads FQNEAQ (reference sequence). With 1 base removed from V and 8 bases from J, the gap between germline ends came to 24 bases. This CDR3 is 18 amino acids long. Each cDNA molecule carried a unique molecular identifier. TCRdb independently ran MiXCR on the 5' RACE reads; one entry per CDR3 protein. The data hold around 53,000 distinct CDR3 sequences, with 12% observed a single time. This sequence joins TRBV7-9 and TRBJ2-1, with D perhaps matching TRBD1 or TRBD2 (8 bases each). The starting material was whole blood, obtained at baseline. This receptor was obtained from an adult who was a healthcare worker with PCR-confirmed SARS-CoV-2 infection or an uninfected control (not recorded which). The CDR3 loop is CASSLVRGPSGSVDEQFF. CDR3 coding DNA: TGTGCCAGCAGCTTAGTCAGGGGGCCAAGCGGGAGTGTGGATGAGCAGTTCTTC.